Below, one TCR beta chain is given with its context. Antigen unknown. The entry originates in a study of vaccination and CD4 T cells after COVID-19. The germline V gene has CDR1 MDHEN and CDR2 SYDVKM. The V and J ends lost 4 bases and 5 bases respectively, with 9 bases between them. This CDR3 has 13 amino acids. Treatment described: roughly 10-day PBMC culture with coronavirus spike peptide pools or control peptides (ViraFEST assay). Researchers used the Oncomine TCR Beta short-read assay to sequence DNA from cultured CD4+ T cells. Each CDR3 protein gets one entry after TCRdb re-called the PCR reads with MiXCR. The table shows about 3,000 distinct CDR3 sequences, with around 76% occurring only once.

The chain employs TRBV28 and TRBJ2-1, with D possibly TRBD2 on 6 matching bases. Sequencing was performed on CD4+ T cells from blood, cultured in vitro. The source is a human donor who had recovered from COVID-19. The CDR3 DNA reads TGTGCCAGCAGTTCGGGGGATAACAATGAGCAGTTCTTC. Amino acids: CASSSGDNNEQFF.